This TCR beta chain stems from a study of somatic mutations in cytotoxic T cells in rheumatoid arthritis. Study-wide findings and caveats: Increasing age coincided with elevated CD8+ clonality among rheumatoid arthritis patients, though not among healthy controls.

Germline CDR1 is LNHDA and CDR2 is SQIVND (reference sequence). The CDR3 contains 18 residues. V was pared by 5 bases and J by 7 bases, with 16 bases of the junction left unmatched. About this clone: Its antigen is still unknown.

Both CD4+ and CD8+ cells were separated through positive magnetic bead selection, and their purity was verified using flow cytometry. TCRdb keeps only in-frame clones here, not all; method: immunoSEQ multiplex PCR. The data show 25,000 to 30,000 clones, around 87% seen once. Source material: CD8+ T cells sorted from blood. This TCR was recovered from an adult with rheumatoid arthritis. This sequence joins TRBV19 and TRBJ2-2; 10 bases fit TRBD2. In DNA form, the CDR3 reads TGTGCCAGTAGTCCAAATACGTCTAGCGGGAGAGGTAGCGGGGAGCTGTTTTTT. Protein sequence: CASSPNTSSGRGSGELFF.